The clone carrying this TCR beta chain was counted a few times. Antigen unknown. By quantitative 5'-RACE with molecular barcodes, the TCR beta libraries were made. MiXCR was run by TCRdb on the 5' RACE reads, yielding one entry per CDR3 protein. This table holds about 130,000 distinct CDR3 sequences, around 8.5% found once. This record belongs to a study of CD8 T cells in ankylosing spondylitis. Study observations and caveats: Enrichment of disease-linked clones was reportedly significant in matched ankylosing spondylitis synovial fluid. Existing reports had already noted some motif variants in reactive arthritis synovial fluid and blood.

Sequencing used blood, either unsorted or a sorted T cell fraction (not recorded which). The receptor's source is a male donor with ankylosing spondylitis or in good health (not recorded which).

CDR3 protein: CASSLSEQYF. CDR3 coding DNA: TGTGCCAGCAGTTTATCCGAGCAGTACTTC. The chain links TRBV27 to TRBJ2-7, with D hard to call. The germline CDR1 and CDR2 sequences are MNHEY and SMNVEV (reference sequence). The CDR3 has 10 amino acids. The V gene lost 0 bases and the J gene lost 6 bases, with 0 bases spanning the gap.